The 27 T cell receptor beta chains listed next were all sequenced from one sample in a study of Ad26.COV2.S vaccination and SARS-CoV-2 variants. The table came from immunoSEQ multiplex PCR; TCRdb's copy has only in-frame clones and leaves some out. The table lists 400,000 to 450,000 clones, roughly 90% of them singletons, with 9.5% to 15% in the top ten. Treatment reported: 15 to 20 received Ad26.COV2.S at low or high dose, single or two shots; about 5 received placebo; per-sample allocation not given. Collection of the samples took place on day 63 after the first injection of vaccine or placebo. The specimen was peripheral blood, collected in a trial of Ad26.COV2.S vaccine versus placebo. These receptor sequences come from a person aged 18-60 years who received the Ad26.COV2.S COVID-19 vaccine or a placebo.

The chain links TRBV3-1 (or the pseudogene TRBV3-2) to TRBJ1-2, with a tentative D call TRBD1 (5 bases). From germline, CDR1 is LGHDT and CDR2 YNNKEL (reference sequence). The ends were cut back, 0 bases at V and 8 bases at J, with 19 bases in the middle. This CDR3 is 16 amino acids long. CDR3 residues: CASSQDRGGGYFGYTF. The CDR3 bases are TGTGCCAGCAGCCAAGATCGGGGGGGTGGGTATTTCGGCTACACCTTC.

The chain employs TRBV7-9 and TRBJ1-4; TRBD1 might be the D (5 bases). CDR3 length: 16 residues. Trimming stripped 1 base from V and 8 bases from J, with 17 bases between. The germline V gene encodes CDR1 SEHNR and CDR2 FQNEAQ (reference sequence). Here the CDR3 reads CASSLDRQRRKEKLFF. In DNA, the CDR3 is TGTGCCAGCAGCTTAGACCGACAGAGGCGGAAGGAAAAACTGTTTTTT. The whole variable domain, remainder taken from reference TRBV7-9 and TRBJ1-4, is DTGVSQNPRHKITKRGQNVTFRCDPISEHNRLYWYRQTLGQGPEFLTYFQNEAQLEKSRLLSDRFSAERPKGSFSTLEIQRTEQGDSAMYLCASSLDRQRRKEKLFFGSGTQLSVL.

The chain carries TRBV7-9 and TRBJ2-7; 7 bases match TRBD1. V was pared by 4 bases and J by 2 bases, with 5 bases of the junction left unmatched. Germline loops: CDR1 SEHNR, CDR2 FQNEAQ (reference sequence). The CDR3 runs to 14 residues. CDR3 coding DNA: TGTGCCAGCAGCTCCGAGACAGGGCCCTACGAGCAGTACTTC. This encodes CASSSETGPYEQYF.

Comments on this clone: The junction departs from germline at one end; a sequencing error may be responsible. The chain combines TRBV7-9 with TRBJ2-3; 7 bases agree with TRBD1. From germline, CDR1 is SEHNR and CDR2 FQNEAQ (reference sequence). The CDR3 totals 14 residues. The CDR3 nucleotides are TGCCTGGGTGGAGACAGGGCTGGACCAGATACGCAGTATTTT. Encoded protein: CLGGDRAGPDTQYF.

This chain joins TRBV18 and TRBJ1-4, with no clear D. The CDR3 is made up of 17 amino acids. Germline V gene sequence: CDR1 KGHSH, CDR2 LQKENI. With 3 bases removed from V and 2 bases from J, the gap between germline ends came to 16 bases. The DNA of the CDR3 is TGTGCCAGCTCACCCGCTCAGAGAGAGCTGACTAATGAAAAACTGTTTTTT. Translated, it gives CASSPAQRELTNEKLFF.

The rearrangement uses TRBV28 and TRBJ2-2; possible D gene TRBD1, 6 bases. The CDR3 consists of 14 residues. V was shortened by 3 bases and J by 6 bases, with 11 bases between the two germline ends. Germline V gene lookup returns CDR1 MDHEN and CDR2 SYDVKM. The CDR3 DNA follows: TGTGCCAGCAGTTTGTACAGGGCCCCCGGGGAGCTGTTTTTT. As protein: CASSLYRAPGELFF.

The chain recombines TRBV3-1 (or the pseudogene TRBV3-2) with TRBJ2-7, with 7 bases fitting TRBD1. This CDR3 is built from 15 residues. Looked up from germline, CDR1 is LGHDT and CDR2 is YNNKEL (reference sequence). The V segment lost 4 bases and the J segment 5 bases; nucleotides outside the gene matches: 11. In nucleotides, the CDR3 is TGTGCCAGCAGCCCTTCGACAGGGAGTAGTAACGAGCAGTACTTC. The encoded protein is CASSPSTGSSNEQYF.

The chain has TRBV10-1 and TRBJ1-1, with D tentatively TRBD1 (6 bases). This CDR3 is built from 19 residues. Germline loops: CDR1 WNHNN, CDR2 SYGVQD (reference sequence). Trimming cost V 2 bases and J 2 bases, with 24 bases left between them. CDR3: CASSEISGARTPINTEAFF. In nucleotides, the CDR3 is TGCGCCAGCAGTGAGATTTCAGGGGCCCGTACTCCCATCAACACTGAAGCTTTCTTT.

This clone was recorded only once. This chain connects TRBV24-1 to TRBJ2-1, with no clear D. CDR3 length equals 13 residues. The V and J ends lost 0 bases and 7 bases respectively, with 6 bases between them. Germline CDR1 and CDR2: KGHDR and SFDVKD. Here the CDR3 reads CATSDLNANEQFF. The CDR3 nucleotides read TGTGCCACCAGTGATTTGAATGCGAATGAGCAGTTCTTC.

This clone was seen only a few times. The chain couples TRBV2 to TRBJ2-2; D gene unclear. Trimming cost V 4 bases and J 7 bases, with 13 bases left between them. CDR1 is SNHLY and CDR2 is FYNNEI in the germline V gene. The CDR3 runs 14 residues. CDR3 region: CASSAHQSIGELFF. CDR3 nucleotides: TGTGCCAGCAGTGCCCATCAGTCAATCGGGGAGCTGTTTTTT.

The chain is built from TRBV7-8 and TRBJ1-5, with D tentatively TRBD1 (5 bases). This CDR3 has 15 residues. The germline CDR1 and CDR2 sequences are SGHVS and FQNEAQ. V lost 3 bases and J lost 6, with 15 bases in between. Written as DNA, the CDR3 is TGTGCCAGCAGCTTCTTAGGGGAGGAGGGTCAGCCCCAGCATTTT. Protein sequence: CASSFLGEEGQPQHF.

The gene calls are TRBV10-3 and TRBJ2-7, with 11 nucleotides matching TRBD1. The CDR3 sequence is 14 residues long. Looked up from germline, CDR1 is ENHRY and CDR2 is SYGVKD. V gave up 5 bases and J gave up 5 bases; unmatched junction bases: 5. DNA for the CDR3: TGTGCCATCAGTCCCTCGGGACAGGGGGACGAGCAGTACTTC. It is translated as CAISPSGQGDEQYF.

The chain is built from TRBV12-3 or TRBV12-4 and TRBJ2-7; D remains unclear. This CDR3 has 12 amino acids. V shed 3 bases and J shed 3 bases, with 6 bases lying between them. The CDR3 nucleotides read TGTGCCAGCAGTTTCAATCTCTACGAGCAGTACTTC. Protein product: CASSFNLYEQYF.

This chain joins TRBV19 and TRBJ2-1, with D possibly being TRBD2 (6 bases). V gave up 6 bases and J gave up 6 bases, with 18 bases separating them. From germline, CDR1 is LNHDA and CDR2 SQIVND (reference sequence). The CDR3 has 15 residues. This CDR3 is CASSELARTSNEQFF. DNA of the CDR3: TGTGCCAGTAGCGAACTAGCCCGAACTTCCAATGAGCAGTTCTTC.

This chain uses TRBV4-3 with TRBJ1-1; a weak D match, TRBD1 (5 bases). CDR3 length: 17 residues. Between the trimmed V and J ends, which lost 4 bases and 4 bases, there was a span of 22 bases. Per the germline V gene, CDR1 is LGHNA and CDR2 is YSLEER. The CDR3 nucleotides read TGCGCCAGCAGCCCGCAGGGTGGTGGGTTCGGGGGCACTGAAGCTTTCTTT. Amino acid sequence: CASSPQGGGFGGTEAFF.

The chain uses TRBV18 and TRBJ2-2; 7 bases match TRBD1. Trimming cost V 3 bases and J 7 bases; bases outside gene matches: 11. The CDR3 runs to 16 residues. The germline V gene has CDR1 KGHSH and CDR2 LQKENI. CDR3 in DNA: TGTGCCAGCTCACCCACGATGACAGGGTCTGACGGGGAGCTGTTTTTT. Residues: CASSPTMTGSDGELFF.

To note about this clone: Other DNA sequences in this sample translate to the same CDR3. This chain links TRBV18 with TRBJ2-7; TRBD1 matches 8 bases. After removal of 3 bases from V and 2 bases from J, the junction contained 3 bases not matched to a gene. CDR1 and CDR2 (germline): KGHSH, LQKENI. The CDR3 loop spans 14 amino acids. CDR3 region: CASSPGQGTYEQYF. DNA for the CDR3: TGTGCCAGCTCACCCGGACAGGGAACCTACGAGCAGTACTTC.

The CDR3 region is CASRTPQEYGYTF. For the CDR3, the DNA is TGTGCCAGCAGAACCCCCCAGGAATATGGCTACACCTTC. The chain has TRBV28 and TRBJ1-2; D gene unclear. The CDR3 loop spans 13 amino acids. The ends were cut back, 6 bases at V and 5 bases at J, with 13 bases in the middle. Germline lookup yields CDR1 MDHEN and CDR2 SYDVKM.

This chain joins TRBV7-6 and TRBJ1-1; unclear D gene. CDR3 length: 15 amino acids. V was trimmed by 1 base and J by 3 bases, leaving 12 bases between them. Germline CDR1 is SGHVS and CDR2 is FNYEAQ. The DNA for the CDR3 is TGTGCCAGCAGCTTAGAGTCCGGGGTCTACACTGAAGCTTTCTTT. Translation gives CASSLESGVYTEAFF.

This clone was seen a handful of times. The gene calls are TRBV6-5 and TRBJ1-4, with D perhaps TRBD1 (6 bases). The length of the CDR3 is 13 residues. V was cut by 6 bases and J by 4 bases, with 9 bases left in between. Germline V lookup: CDR1 MNHEY, CDR2 SVGAGI. The CDR3, as DNA: TGTGCCAGCAGAACAGGGTATAATGAAAAACTGTTTTTT. The encoded protein is CASRTGYNEKLFF.

This clone was seen a handful of times. An end of the junction differs from the germline gene, which may be a read error. The chain links TRBV7-7 to TRBJ2-2; a possible D gene is TRBD2 (6 bases). The CDR3 spans 14 residues. CDR1 is SSHAT, CDR2 FNYEAQ, per germline (reference sequence). CDR3 coding DNA: TGTGCCAGCAGATTAGGGGCGGGGACCGGGGAGCTGTTTTTT. It translates to CASRLGAGTGELFF. Full variable domain (remainder filled in from reference TRBV7-7 and TRBJ2-2): GAGVSQSPRYKVTKRGQDVTLRCDPISSHATLYWYQQALGQGPEFLTYFNYEAQPDKSGLPSDRFSAERPEGSISTLTIQRTEQRDSAMYRCASRLGAGTGELFFGEGSRLTVL.

This rearrangement joins TRBV7-9 to TRBJ2-7; no firm D call. Germline V gene sequence: CDR1 SEHNR, CDR2 FQNEAQ (reference sequence). CDR3 length: 12 amino acids. V lost 2 bases and J lost 4, with 6 bases in between. The CDR3 DNA follows: TGTGCCAGCAGCTTATCTGTTTACGAGCAGTACTTC. The encoded protein is CASSLSVYEQYF.

V is TRBV19 and J is TRBJ2-1; the D is unclear. The V end lost 4 bases, the J end lost 3 bases, and 7 bases lay between the germline ends. Germline assignment: CDR1 LNHDA and CDR2 SQIVND (reference sequence). The CDR3 has 13 amino acids. The CDR3 loop is CASSTTRYNEQFF. CDR3 DNA: TGTGCCAGTAGTACGACTCGCTACAATGAGCAGTTCTTC. Variable domain in full (rest from reference TRBV19 and TRBJ2-1): DGGITQSPKYLFRKEGQNVTLSCEQNLNHDAMYWYRQDPGQGLRLIYYSQIVNDFQKGDIAEGYSVSREKKESFPLTVTSAQKNPTAFYLCASSTTRYNEQFFGPGTRLTVL.

V usage is TRBV4-2 and J usage is TRBJ1-1; 9 bases align to TRBD1. V was pared by 4 bases and J by 5 bases, with 11 bases of the junction left unmatched. The germline CDR1 and CDR2 sequences are LGHNA and YNFKEQ. CDR3 length equals 16 residues. The CDR3 reads CASSLGDRALGTEAFF. The CDR3 bases are TGTGCCAGCAGCCTAGGGGACAGGGCCCTGGGTACTGAAGCTTTCTTT.

The chain combines TRBV18 with TRBJ1-1, with a possible D match to TRBD1 (5 bases). This CDR3 comprises 16 residues. V lost 6 bases to trimming and J lost 0 bases, with 17 bases between them. Germline CDR1 KGHSH, CDR2 LQKENI. The CDR3, as DNA: TGTGCCAGCTCTCCAGACAGACAAATCATGAACACTGAAGCTTTCTTT. Its protein product is CASSPDRQIMNTEAFF. The variable domain in full, completed from reference TRBV18 and TRBJ1-1, reads NAGVMQNPRHLVRRRGQEARLRCSPMKGHSHVYWYRQLPEEGLKFMVYLQKENIIDESGMPKERFSAEFPKEGPSILRIQQVVRGDSAAYFCASSPDRQIMNTEAFFGQGTRLTVV.

The V gene is TRBV6-2 or TRBV6-3, the J gene TRBJ2-1, with TRBD1 matching over 9 bases. The CDR3 contains 16 residues. J was trimmed by 10 bases and V by 1 base; bases with no gene match: 11. Germline assignment: CDR1 MNHEY and CDR2 SVGEGT. The CDR3 region has the DNA TGTGCCAGCAGTTACTTTCCCGGGACAGGGCCGGGGGAGCAGTTCTTC. Amino acids: CASSYFPGTGPGEQFF.

The chain couples TRBV9 to TRBJ2-1, with TRBD2 matching over 8 bases. The CDR3 consists of 17 residues. Germline V gene data show CDR1 as SGDLS and CDR2 as YYNGEE. V gave up 3 bases and J gave up 3 bases; unmatched junction bases: 11. The CDR3 nucleotides are TGTGCCAGCAGCGCACATCAAGCGGGAGTGGTCTACAATGAGCAGTTCTTC. Its protein product is CASSAHQAGVVYNEQFF.